This T cell receptor (beta chain) derives from a study of control samples from healthy donors and cancer patients. Trimming left V 3 bases short and J 4 bases short, with 9 bases between. Germline loops: CDR1 SGHTA, CDR2 FQGNSA. The CDR3 consists of 14 residues. Produced via immunoSEQ multiplex PCR; TCRdb's table is partial and in-frame only. The sample comprises about 45,000 clones, around 93% of which are singletons, and roughly 23% rests with the top ten. The V and J genes are TRBV7-2 and TRBJ2-2; D uncertain. The receptor's source is a middle-aged woman with head and neck cancer. The specimen was PBMCs. The CDR3, as DNA: TGTGCCAGCAGCTTTGGCAGAACCACCGGGGAGCTGTTTTTT. Translated, it gives CASSFGRTTGELFF.